The 20 T cell receptor beta chains below come from one sample, sequenced in a study of cytomegalovirus exposure and HLA in healthy donors. The PCR used 60 Vbeta and 13 Jbeta primers. Generated by immunoSEQ multiplex PCR, the TCRdb table keeps only in-frame clones and is missing some. This table has under 150,000 clones, 75% to 85% appearing once. Sequenced material: PBMCs. Receptors originate from a female donor in good health and CMV-seronegative.

CDR3 sequence reads: CASSTGTEQETQYF. The CDR3 nucleotides are TGTGCCAGCAGCACTGGGACTGAGCAAGAGACCCAGTACTTC. The chain joins TRBV28 to TRBJ2-5; D is perhaps TRBD2 (6 bases). CDR3 length: 14 amino acids. Trimming took 6 bases from V and 2 from J, leaving 13 bases between them. Germline CDR1 is MDHEN and CDR2 is SYDVKM. The entire variable domain, with the rest obtained from reference TRBV28 and TRBJ2-5, is as follows: DVKVTQSSRYLVKRTGEKVFLECVQDMDHENMFWYRQDPGLGLRLIYFSYDVKMKEKGDIPEGYSVSREKKERFSLILESASTNQTSMYLCASSTGTEQETQYFGPGTRLLVL.

The V gene is TRBV30, the J gene TRBJ2-7, with D tentatively TRBD1 (6 bases). The length of the CDR3 is 15 residues. V shed 1 base and J shed 0 bases, with 13 bases lying between them. From germline, CDR1 is GTSNPN and CDR2 SVGIG (reference sequence). The CDR3 DNA reads TGTGCCTGGAGTGGTGTGGGACATCGCTCCTACGAGCAGTACTTC. Translation gives CAWSGVGHRSYEQYF. The entire variable domain, with the rest obtained from reference TRBV30 and TRBJ2-7, is as follows: SQTIHQWPATLVQPVGSPLSLECTVEGTSNPNLYWYRQAAGRGLQLLFYSVGIGQISSEVPQNLSASRPQDRQFILSSKKLLLSDSGFYLCAWSGVGHRSYEQYFGPGTRLTVT.

V gene TRBV9 combines with J gene TRBJ2-3, with 7 bases that match TRBD2. J lost 0 bases, V lost 2 bases, and 6 bases had no gene match. The CDR3 covers 16 residues. Looked up from germline, CDR1 is SGDLS and CDR2 is YYNGEE. The DNA of the CDR3 is TGTGCCAGCAGCGTTAACTGGGGGGGAAGCACAGATACGCAGTATTTT. Amino acid sequence: CASSVNWGGSTDTQYF.

This clone has more than one count but fewer than ten. The DNA for the CDR3 is TGCAGCGCGATGGGTGGGGGGGGGACTGAAGCTTTCTTT. Its translation is CSAMGGGGTEAFF. The chain carries TRBV29-1 and TRBJ1-1, with a tentative D call TRBD1 (5 bases). There are 13 residues in the CDR3. The germline V gene encodes CDR1 SQVTM and CDR2 ANQGSEA. The V end was cut by 7 bases, the J end by 5 bases, with 17 bases between.

This chain connects TRBV29-1 to TRBJ2-7; 7 bases match TRBD1. Germline assignment: CDR1 SQVTM and CDR2 ANQGSEA. This CDR3 comprises 15 residues. The ends lost 7 bases at V and 4 bases at J; junction bases unmatched: 16. DNA for the CDR3: TGCAGCGCCTTAGCCCCTACAGGGGCCATATACGAGCAGTACTTC. This codes for CSALAPTGAIYEQYF.

The CDR3 is CASGSQRADTQYF. CDR3 nucleotides: TGTGCCTCCGGGTCCCAGCGCGCAGATACGCAGTATTTT. The rearrangement uses TRBV11-3 and TRBJ2-3; no firm D call. CDR1 and CDR2 from the germline V gene are SGHNT and YENEEA. There are 13 residues in the CDR3. V dropped 11 bases and J dropped 4 bases, with 16 bases sitting between them.

The chain uses TRBV7-2 and TRBJ2-3, with 12 bases lining up with TRBD2. The CDR3 consists of 15 residues. In germline, CDR1 is SGHTA, CDR2 FQGNSA. Trimming removed 6 bases from V and 4 bases from J; junction bases left unmatched: 5. This CDR3 reads CASRILAGGADTQYF. DNA for the CDR3: TGTGCCAGCAGGATTCTAGCGGGGGGGGCAGATACGCAGTATTTT.

The CDR3 loop is CATSSPRERGQETQYF. For the CDR3, the DNA is TGTGCCACCAGCTCCCCTCGGGAACGGGGACAAGAGACCCAGTACTTC. The rearrangement links TRBV15 to TRBJ2-5, with a possible D match to TRBD2 (5 bases). Germline V lookup: CDR1 LNHNV, CDR2 YYDKDF (reference sequence). Trimming removed 5 bases from V and 2 bases from J, with 18 bases in between. The CDR3 length is 16 residues.

CDR3 region: CASSYSFPGLQFF. The CDR3 bases are TGTGCCAGCAGTTACTCGTTCCCTGGACTGCAGTTCTTC. V usage is TRBV6-5 and J usage is TRBJ2-1; tentative D call: TRBD2 (5 bases). There are 13 residues in the CDR3. The germline gives CDR1 MNHEY, CDR2 SVGAGI. V lost 0 bases and J 12 bases, leaving 12 bases between the germline ends.

The chain carries TRBV27 and TRBJ2-1; 7 bases align to TRBD2. Per the germline V gene, CDR1 is MNHEY and CDR2 is SMNVEV (reference sequence). The CDR3 consists of 14 residues. V was clipped by 4 bases and J by 3 bases; unmatched bases: 3. CDR3 sequence: CASSSSGDYNEQFF. The CDR3, as DNA: TGTGCCAGCAGTTCCAGCGGGGACTACAATGAGCAGTTCTTC.

The chain joins TRBV5-4 to TRBJ2-3; D is unclear. Trimming left V 3 bases short and J 2 bases short, with 7 bases between. Germline assignment: CDR1 SGHNT and CDR2 YYREEE (reference sequence). This CDR3 is 13 amino acids long. The CDR3 loop reads CASSSRDTDTQYF. CDR3 in DNA: TGTGCCAGCAGCTCCCGCGACACAGATACGCAGTATTTT.

The chain couples TRBV5-1 to TRBJ2-5; 8 bases are shared with TRBD1. V dropped 6 bases and J dropped 2; count of bases not matched to a gene: 6. Germline CDR1 reads SGHRS; CDR2 reads YFSETQ. This CDR3 has 14 residues. As DNA, the CDR3 is TGCGCCAGCACGGTAACAGGGGGACAAGAGACCCAGTACTTC. This sequence encodes CASTVTGGQETQYF.

V gene TRBV27 combines with J gene TRBJ2-7; no reliable D call. The CDR3 loop spans 12 amino acids. Germline loops: CDR1 MNHEY, CDR2 SMNVEV (reference sequence). The germline V and J ends were trimmed by 6 bases and 2 bases, with 8 bases remaining between them. The CDR3 spells CASRNYPYEQYF. CDR3 nucleotides: TGTGCCAGCAGAAACTATCCCTACGAGCAGTACTTC.

V gene TRBV5-4 combines with J gene TRBJ2-3, with 10 bases identical to TRBD2. Germline CDR1 SGHNT, CDR2 YYREEE (reference sequence). This CDR3 is 16 amino acids long. Losses at the gene ends were 2 bases for V and 3 bases for J; bases not matched to a gene: 6. Here the CDR3 DNA reads TGTGCCAGCAGCTTATCAGCGGGAGGGCTGACAGATACGCAGTATTTT. It encodes CASSLSAGGLTDTQYF.

The chain has TRBV27 and TRBJ2-2; 9 bases match TRBD2. With V trimmed by 3 bases and J by 5 bases, 4 bases remained unmatched. The CDR3 covers 15 residues. Looked up from germline, CDR1 is MNHEY and CDR2 is SMNVEV (reference sequence). The CDR3 loop reads CASSFGLAGTGELFF. CDR3 in DNA: TGTGCCAGCAGTTTCGGTCTAGCGGGGACCGGGGAGCTGTTTTTT.

This clone showed up just once. This chain connects TRBV6-1 to TRBJ2-5, with D maybe TRBD1 (5 bases). This CDR3 has 13 residues. Germline CDR1 reads MNHNS; CDR2 reads SASEGT. V was trimmed by 7 bases and J by 4 bases, leaving 13 bases between them. CDR3 sequence reads: CASTGWSRETQYF. Here the CDR3 DNA reads TGTGCCAGCACAGGGTGGAGTCGAGAGACCCAGTACTTC.

The rearrangement links TRBV9 to TRBJ2-1, with a possible D match to TRBD1 (5 bases). Trimming stripped 7 bases from V and 4 bases from J, with 6 bases between. The CDR3 totals 11 residues. In germline, CDR1 is SGDLS, CDR2 YYNGEE. In nucleotides, the CDR3 is TGTGCCAGCGGGGCGTACAATGAGCAGTTCTTC. It encodes CASGAYNEQFF.

The chain employs TRBV2 and TRBJ1-2; D remains ambiguous. CDR1 and CDR2 (germline): SNHLY, FYNNEI. V lost 6 bases, J lost 0 bases, and 5 bases lay in between. The CDR3 totals 12 residues. In DNA, the CDR3 is TGTGCCAGCAGAGCCGCTAACTATGGCTACACCTTC. Translating gives CASRAANYGYTF.

The rearrangement joins TRBV2 to TRBJ2-1; a weak D match, TRBD2 (6 bases). This CDR3 contains 14 residues. Looked up from germline, CDR1 is SNHLY and CDR2 is FYNNEI. V was trimmed by 8 bases and J by 9 bases, leaving 20 bases between them. This CDR3 reads CASDGGISGSEQFF. The DNA of the CDR3 is TGTGCCAGCGACGGCGGGATTTCCGGCAGTGAGCAGTTCTTC.

This clone was observed a handful of times. The V gene is TRBV5-1, the J gene TRBJ2-7, with 7 bases lining up with TRBD1. The V gene's germline CDR1 is SGHRS and CDR2 YFSETQ. This CDR3 is built from 15 residues. V gave up 3 bases and J gave up 3 bases; unmatched junction bases: 9. The CDR3 DNA sequence: TGCGCCAGCAGCTGGGGACAGACGGGCAGCTACGAGCAGTACTTC. It is translated as CASSWGQTGSYEQYF.